These 3 T cell receptor beta chains originate from one sample sequenced in a study of cytomegalovirus exposure and HLA in healthy donors. It was with 60 Vbeta and 13 Jbeta primers that the PCR ran. The table came from immunoSEQ multiplex PCR; TCRdb's copy has only in-frame clones and leaves some out. The profile covers 63,000 or so clones, with approximately 81% appearing a single time and over 20% taken by the ten largest. The sequenced sample was PBMCs. The receptor set was obtained from a woman in her 30s in good health and CMV-seropositive.

The table lists this clone with a few counts. The chain joins TRBV30 to TRBJ1-1; 7 positions match TRBD1. CDR1 and CDR2 from the germline V gene are GTSNPN and SVGIG (reference sequence). The V gene end was trimmed by 2 bases and the J gene end by 8 bases; junction bases not matched to a gene: 2. The length of the CDR3 is 11 residues. CDR3 protein: CAWSRDREAFF. The DNA of the CDR3 is TGTGCCTGGAGTAGGGACAGAGAAGCTTTCTTT.

This chain links TRBV6-1 with TRBJ2-7, with D unclear. Germline V gene sequence: CDR1 MNHNS, CDR2 SASEGT. This CDR3 spans 14 amino acids. Trimming took 4 bases from V and 0 from J, leaving 10 bases between them. CDR3 loop: CASSAQVNSYEQYF. The CDR3 nucleotides read TGTGCCAGCAGTGCCCAGGTAAACTCCTACGAGCAGTACTTC.

V usage is TRBV5-1 and J usage is TRBJ1-1; D may be TRBD1 (6 bases). The CDR3 has 15 residues. V lost 0 bases and J lost 0, with 9 bases in between. Looked up from germline, CDR1 is SGHRS and CDR2 is YFSETQ. The CDR3 bases are TGCGCCAGCAGCTTGGCCGGGACACTGAACACTGAAGCTTTCTTT. This sequence encodes CASSLAGTLNTEAFF.